The 5 T cell receptor beta chains reported below all come from one sample, sequenced in a study of T cells expressing NK-cell markers (dated by TCRdb to the early 2020s). The method behind the library was 5' RACE. TCRdb names Illumina HiSeq 2000 as the instrument used. Through TCRdb reprocessing, the reads give one entry per CDR3 protein sequence; DNA is omitted. The sample table holds hundreds of thousands of distinct CDR3 sequences. The leading ten clones occupy roughly 3.6% of the sample. The sample consisted of blood T cells: a sorted CD56 or NKG2C T cell subset, CD4+ or CD8+ T cells, or bulk PBMC T cells (not recorded which). The origin of the receptors is a man younger than 35 in good health. Donor details come from another sample of the same person, matched by shared clones.

J is TRBJ1-5 and V is TRBV20-1. Germline V lookup: CDR1 DFQATT, CDR2 SNEGSKA (reference sequence). The CDR3 is 15 residues long. The CDR3 sequence is CSASVTGLGGQPQHF.

The gene calls are TRBV18 and TRBJ1-5; the TCRdb D gene call, TRBD1, has no DNA to confirm it. The CDR3 covers 15 residues. Germline V lookup: CDR1 KGHSH, CDR2 LQKENI. The CDR3 sequence is CASSPRVSGDQPQHF.

V is TRBV4-3 and J is TRBJ1-6. The CDR3 is 16 amino acids. The germline CDR1 and CDR2 sequences are LGHNA and YSLEER. The CDR3 protein is CASSQDRGEGNSPLHF.

This chain connects TRBV18 to TRBJ2-4; the TCRdb call, TRBD2, lacks DNA for checking. CDR1 and CDR2 from the germline V gene are KGHSH and LQKENI. CDR3 length: 19 amino acids. This chain's CDR3 is CASSPPLAGEPLAKNIQYF.

The chain couples TRBV12-3 or TRBV12-4 to TRBJ1-5; TCRdb lists TRBD1, though no DNA is available to test this call. The CDR3 sequence is 14 residues long. CDR3 loop: CASRTGVSNQPQHF.